Listed below are T cell receptor beta chains from one sample, sequenced in a study of shared clonotypes between healthy human individuals. Sequencing was performed with immunoSEQ multiplex PCR; in TCRdb, only in-frame clones are kept and a portion is missing. The sample gives around 350,000 clones, more than 60% of which show up once; around 9.3% is in the top ten. Specimen: memory CD4+ T cells sorted from blood. These receptor sequences come from a man aged 30-40 years in good health. Both conserved end residues are part of each CDR3. D genes are given only for firm matches. Not every row has a clone size; where given, it reads once, few, many or a size class.

>NA|TRBJ2-2|TRBD1|TRBV11-2
CASSEGTGVSGELFF
TGTGCCAGCAGCGAGGGGACAGGGGTTAGCGGGGAGCTGTTTTTT
>NA|TRBJ1-1|NA|TRBV15
CATSRPDTEAFF
TGTGCCACCAGCAGACCGGACACTGAAGCTTTCTTT
>NA|TRBJ2-7|TRBD1|TRBV10-3
CAIRGTGVKGEQYF
TGTGCCATCAGGGGGACAGGGGTTAAGGGCGAGCAGTACTTC
>NA|TRBJ2-1|NA|TRBV29-1
CSVEREGAEGVF
TGCAGCGTTGAGAGGGAGGGGGCGGAAGGGGTCTTC
>NA|TRBJ2-7|NA|TRBV18
CASSQTSDSRYEQYF
TGTGCCAGCTCACAAACATCGGACAGCCGATACGAGCAGTACTTC
>NA|TRBJ2-7|TRBD1|TRBV28
CASRESLAGGSYEQYF
TGTGCCAGCAGGGAGAGTCTCGCAGGGGGCTCCTACGAGCAGTACTTC
>NA|TRBJ1-1|NA|TRBV9
CASSVGTQVGDTEAFF
TGTGCCAGCAGCGTAGGGACACAGGTAGGGGACACTGAAGCTTTCTTT
>NA|TRBJ1-2|TRBD1|TRBV6-5
CASSDTGTGEGYTF
TGTGCCAGCAGTGATACCGGGACAGGGGAGGGCTACACCTTC
>NA|TRBJ2-7|NA|TRBV6-5
CASSYVAGDFYEQYF
TGTGCCAGCAGTTACGTTGCGGGTGACTTTTACGAGCAGTACTTC
>many|TRBJ2-7|TRBD2|TRBV29-1
CSVGTSGGISYEQYF
TGCAGCGTCGGGACTAGCGGGGGAATCTCCTACGAGCAGTACTTC
>NA|TRBJ2-7|TRBD2|TRBV6-1
CASSVFSGQTYEQYF
TGTGCCAGCAGTGTTTTTAGCGGGCAGACCTACGAGCAGTACTTC
>NA|TRBJ2-2|NA|TRBV2
CASKLDRTGELFF
TGTGCCAGCAAACTCGATCGCACCGGGGAGCTGTTTTTT
>NA|TRBJ2-1|TRBD2|TRBV4-2
CASSQELAGPINEQFF
TGTGCCAGCAGCCAAGAACTAGCGGGGCCAATCAATGAGCAGTTCTTC
>NA|TRBJ1-2|NA|TRBV5-4
CASRRPGGQTSYGYTF
TGTGCCAGCCGGAGGCCCGGCGGACAGACTTCATATGGCTACACCTTC
>NA|TRBJ2-1|NA|TRBV6-6
CASSPQGGGYNEQFF
TGTGCCAGCAGTCCCCAGGGTGGGGGGTACAATGAGCAGTTCTTC
>NA|TRBJ2-5|NA|TRBV7-6
CASSLGRRETQYF
TGTGCCAGCAGCTTAGGTCGGCGTGAGACCCAGTACTTC
>NA|TRBJ2-7|NA|TRBV2
CASSPILIKQYF
TGTGCCAGCAGCCCTATCCTGATCAAGCAGTACTTC
>NA|TRBJ2-3|NA|TRBV19
CASSISRGAATDTQYF
TGTGCCAGTAGTATCAGCAGAGGGGCGGCCACAGATACGCAGTATTTT
>NA|TRBJ2-5|NA|TRBV5-4
CASPWDPQSPPSYPPKTQYF
TGTGCCAGTCCTTGGGATCCCCAGAGCCCCCCAAGTTATCCTCCCAAGACCCAGTACTTC
>NA|TRBJ1-3|TRBD1|TRBV2
CASRARDSSGNTIYF
TGTGCCAGCAGGGCTCGGGACAGCTCTGGAAACACCATATATTTT
>NA|TRBJ2-1|TRBD2|TRBV15
CATSREFLSSGQSYNEQFF
TGTGCCACCAGCAGAGAGTTTTTATCTAGCGGGCAATCTTACAATGAGCAGTTCTTC
>NA|TRBJ2-3|TRBD2|TRBV7-2
CASTVGRGRDTQYF
TGTGCCAGCACGGTCGGGAGGGGGAGGGATACGCAGTATTTT
>NA|TRBJ1-1|NA|TRBV28
CASSSLSLAFF
TGTGCCAGCAGTTCCCTCTCTTTGGCTTTCTTT
>NA|TRBJ2-2|TRBD2|TRBV10-3
CATTSGRAGELFF
TGTGCCACCACTAGCGGGAGGGCCGGGGAGCTGTTTTTT
>NA|TRBJ2-2|TRBD2|TRBV5-1
CASSLTSGANTGELFF
TGCGCCAGCAGCTTGACTAGCGGGGCGAACACCGGGGAGCTGTTTTTT
>NA|TRBJ2-1|NA|TRBV7-2
CASSLDTNEQFF
TGTGCCAGCAGCCTCGACACGAATGAGCAGTTCTTC
>NA|TRBJ2-7|TRBD1|TRBV27
CASSPTGGIYEQYF
TGTGCCAGCAGTCCGACAGGGGGGATCTACGAGCAGTACTTC
>NA|TRBJ2-7|NA|TRBV13
CASSPRLFSYEQYF
TGTGCCAGCAGCCCACGGTTGTTCTCCTACGAGCAGTACTTC
>NA|TRBJ2-7|NA|TRBV5-4
CASSYPRGPNYEQYF
TGTGCCAGCAGCTATCCGCGAGGGCCTAACTACGAGCAGTACTTC
>NA|TRBJ2-7|TRBD1|TRBV5-5
CASSPTGGSYEQYF
TGTGCCAGCAGCCCGACAGGGGGTTCCTACGAGCAGTACTTC
>few|TRBJ2-7|NA|TRBV5-6
CASSLDTIPYEQYF
TGTGCCAGCAGCTTGGACACTATACCCTACGAGCAGTACTTC
>NA|TRBJ2-3|NA|TRBV11-3
CASSSGSNTDTQYF
TGTGCCAGCAGCTCTGGGTCAAACACAGATACGCAGTATTTT
>NA|TRBJ2-3|NA|TRBV30
CAWSVRQAGDTQYF
TGTGCCTGGAGTGTACGACAGGCCGGCGATACGCAGTATTTT
>NA|TRBJ2-1|TRBD1|TRBV2
CASSEIQGSGEQFF
TGTGCCAGCAGTGAGATACAGGGGTCGGGTGAGCAGTTCTTC
>NA|TRBJ2-1|NA|TRBV29-1
CSARSGSSYNEQFF
TGCAGCGCCCGAAGCGGAAGCTCCTACAATGAGCAGTTCTTC
>NA|TRBJ2-4|NA|TRBV11-2
CASSSHIWVAKNIQYF
TGTGCCAGCAGCTCCCATATTTGGGTAGCCAAAAACATTCAGTACTTC
>few|TRBJ2-3|NA|TRBV19
CASSTAHTDTQYF
TGTGCCAGTAGTACGGCCCACACAGATACGCAGTATTTT
>few|TRBJ2-4|NA|TRBV5-1
CASSLGASTGDIQYF
TGCGCCAGCAGCTTGGGGGCGTCGACAGGCGACATTCAGTACTTC
>few|TRBJ2-5|TRBD2|TRBV7-3
CASRNFGLAGRTSQETQYF
TGTGCCAGCAGGAATTTCGGACTAGCGGGAAGAACTTCCCAAGAGACCCAGTACTTC
>NA|TRBJ2-5|NA|TRBV7-9
CASKMGEQETQYF
TGTGCCAGCAAGATGGGGGAACAAGAGACCCAGTACTTC
>NA|TRBJ2-1|TRBD1|TRBV2
CASSDGQGGTEQFF
TGTGCCAGCAGTGACGGACAGGGGGGGACTGAGCAGTTCTTC
>NA|TRBJ2-2|TRBD2|TRBV7-2
CASSTAGVEITGELFF
TGTGCCAGCAGCACAGCGGGAGTGGAAATAACCGGGGAGCTGTTTTTT
>NA|TRBJ1-2|TRBD1|TRBV6-1
CASSEKGQGNYGYTF
TGTGCCAGCAGTGAAAAGGGACAGGGTAACTATGGCTACACCTTC
>NA|TRBJ1-3|NA|TRBV6-1
CASSDQNTIYF
TGTGCCAGCAGCGACCAAAACACCATATATTTT
>NA|TRBJ1-5|NA|TRBV7-6
CASSAVQGGNQPQHF
TGTGCCAGCAGCGCGGTACAGGGAGGTAATCAGCCCCAGCATTTT
>NA|TRBJ2-3|TRBD2|TRBV7-8
CASSRRLAEFTDTQYF
TGTGCCAGCAGCCGTAGACTAGCGGAGTTCACAGATACGCAGTATTTT